The clone carrying this T cell receptor (beta chain) came up many times. Its antigen remains unknown. The data stem from a study of T cells in Graves' hyperthyroidism and ophthalmopathy. Study results and caveats: Most clonotypes that expanded in the thyroid above 0.001 also showed up in blood.

It was RNA transcripts that yielded the amplified TCR beta CDR3 regions. TCR CDR3 underwent first-round RT-PCR with the HTBI primer set. TCRdb re-called the multiplex PCR reads with MiXCR, one entry per CDR3 protein. The sample lists roughly 580,000 distinct CDR3 sequences, around 42% occurring once. Germline assignment: CDR1 SNHLY and CDR2 FYNNEI. The CDR3 covers 16 residues. The V end was cut by 0 bases, the J end by 8 bases, with 19 bases between. The source is a young woman with Graves' hyperthyroidism. Sequencing was carried out using peripheral blood or thyroid tissue (not recorded which). The J gene is TRBJ1-2, the V gene TRBV2; D is unclear. CDR3 protein: CASSEARNSGLRGYTF. The CDR3 DNA sequence: TGTGCCAGCAGTGAAGCAAGGAATTCCGGCCTTCGGGGCTACACCTTC.